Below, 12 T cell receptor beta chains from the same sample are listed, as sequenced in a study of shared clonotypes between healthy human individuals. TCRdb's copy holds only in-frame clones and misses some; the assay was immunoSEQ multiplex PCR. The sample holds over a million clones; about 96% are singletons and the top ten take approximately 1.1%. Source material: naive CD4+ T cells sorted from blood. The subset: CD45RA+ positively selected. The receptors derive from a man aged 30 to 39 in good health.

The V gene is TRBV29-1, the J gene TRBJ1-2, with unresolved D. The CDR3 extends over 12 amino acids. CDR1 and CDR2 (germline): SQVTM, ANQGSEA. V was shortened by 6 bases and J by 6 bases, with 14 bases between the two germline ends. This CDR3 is CSVSPAGDGYTF. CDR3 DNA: TGCAGCGTAAGCCCAGCCGGGGATGGCTACACCTTC.

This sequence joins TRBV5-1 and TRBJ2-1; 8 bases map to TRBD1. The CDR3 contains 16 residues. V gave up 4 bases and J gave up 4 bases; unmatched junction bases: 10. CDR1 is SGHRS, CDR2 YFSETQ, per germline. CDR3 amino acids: CASSPLGQVGYNEQFF. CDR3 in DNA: TGCGCCAGCAGCCCCTTGGGACAGGTGGGGTACAATGAGCAGTTCTTC.

The CDR3 sequence is CASSQGLDRGDYEQYF. The CDR3 nucleotides are TGTGCCAGCAGCCAAGGTCTGGACAGGGGAGACTACGAGCAGTACTTC. The chain carries TRBV14 and TRBJ2-7; 9 bases map to TRBD1. V trimming: 1 base; J trimming: 3 bases; junction bases outside the gene matches: 7. The length of the CDR3 is 16 residues. Germline CDR1 SGHDN, CDR2 FVKESK.

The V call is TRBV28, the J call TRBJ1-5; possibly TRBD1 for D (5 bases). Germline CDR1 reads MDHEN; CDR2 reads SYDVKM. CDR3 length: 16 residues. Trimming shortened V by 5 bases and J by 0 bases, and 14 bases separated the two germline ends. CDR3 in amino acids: CASSPPPGYSNQPQHF. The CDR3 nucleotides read TGTGCCAGCAGTCCCCCCCCAGGGTATAGCAATCAGCCCCAGCATTTT.

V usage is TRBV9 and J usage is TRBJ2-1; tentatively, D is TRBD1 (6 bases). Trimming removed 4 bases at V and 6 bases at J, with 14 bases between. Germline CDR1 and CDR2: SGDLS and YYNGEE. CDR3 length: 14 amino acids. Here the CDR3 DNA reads TGTGCCAGCAGCCCCTCTGGCAGGGGCAATGAGCAGTTCTTC. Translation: CASSPSGRGNEQFF. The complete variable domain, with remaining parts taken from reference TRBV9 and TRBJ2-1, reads DSGVTQTPKHLITATGQRVTLRCSPRSGDLSVYWYQQSLDQGLQFLIQYYNGEERAKGNILERFSAQQFPDLHSELNLSSLELGDSALYFCASSPSGRGNEQFFGPGTRLTVL.

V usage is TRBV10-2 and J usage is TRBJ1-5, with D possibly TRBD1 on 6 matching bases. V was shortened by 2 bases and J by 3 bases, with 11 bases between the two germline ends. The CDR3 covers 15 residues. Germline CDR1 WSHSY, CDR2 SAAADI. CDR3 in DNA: TGCGCCAGCAGTGAGGCGGGGGGGGCCAATCAGCCCCAGCATTTT. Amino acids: CASSEAGGANQPQHF.

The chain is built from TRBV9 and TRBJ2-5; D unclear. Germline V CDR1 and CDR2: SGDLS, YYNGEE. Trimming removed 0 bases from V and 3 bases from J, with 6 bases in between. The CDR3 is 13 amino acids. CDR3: CASSVGIKETQYF. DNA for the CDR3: TGTGCCAGCAGCGTAGGAATCAAAGAGACCCAGTACTTC.

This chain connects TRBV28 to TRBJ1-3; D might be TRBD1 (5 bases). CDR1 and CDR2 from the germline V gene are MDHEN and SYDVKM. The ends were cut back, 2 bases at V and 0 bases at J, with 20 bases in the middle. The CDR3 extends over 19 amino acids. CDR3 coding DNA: TGTGCCAGCAGTTTAGGGGCGGGTCGCAGGGATCTCTCTGGAAACACCATATATTTT. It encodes CASSLGAGRRDLSGNTIYF.

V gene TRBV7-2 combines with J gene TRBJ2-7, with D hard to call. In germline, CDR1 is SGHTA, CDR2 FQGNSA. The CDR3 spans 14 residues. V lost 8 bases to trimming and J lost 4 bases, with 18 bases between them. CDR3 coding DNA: TGTGCCAGCTCCGGTGGTCCCGAGAAATACGAGCAGTACTTC. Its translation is CASSGGPEKYEQYF.

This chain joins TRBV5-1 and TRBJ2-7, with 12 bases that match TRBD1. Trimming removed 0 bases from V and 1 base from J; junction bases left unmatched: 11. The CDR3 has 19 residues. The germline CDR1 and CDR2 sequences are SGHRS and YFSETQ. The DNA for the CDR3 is TGCGCCAGCAGCTTGGCCCCGGGACAGGGGGCTTTGTCGTCCTACGAGCAGTACTTC. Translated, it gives CASSLAPGQGALSSYEQYF.

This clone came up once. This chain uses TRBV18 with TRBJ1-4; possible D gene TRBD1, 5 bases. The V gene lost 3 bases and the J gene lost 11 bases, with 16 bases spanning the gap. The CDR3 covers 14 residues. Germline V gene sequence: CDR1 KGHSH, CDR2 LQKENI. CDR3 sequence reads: CASSPGDVRGKLFF. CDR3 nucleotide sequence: TGTGCCAGCTCACCGGGGGACGTACGAGGGAAACTGTTTTTT.

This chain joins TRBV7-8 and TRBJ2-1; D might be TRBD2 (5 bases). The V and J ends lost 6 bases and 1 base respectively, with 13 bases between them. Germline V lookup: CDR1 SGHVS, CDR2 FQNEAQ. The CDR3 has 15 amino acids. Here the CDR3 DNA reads TGTGCCAGCAGTCTCTACCGGGGATCCTACAATGAGCAGTTCTTC. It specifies CASSLYRGSYNEQFF.